Sequencing of this TCR beta chain was carried out in a study of blood T cell repertoires in COVID-19. About the research overall: The United States, Italy and Spain supplied acute and convalescent COVID-19 samples. In each case, the material was cDNA or gDNA derived from T cells, B-cell-depleted T cells, or PBMCs.

This clone was recorded a few times. Original processing notes: The authors estimated nucleated cell counts from reference gene primer amplification. Assay: immunoSEQ multiplex PCR; the TCRdb copy retains only in-frame clones and omits some. V and J calls and clone size are as listed in that table; D and trimming were resolved from the DNA. In the table there are around 130,000 clones, roughly four fifths of which are singletons. Germline CDR1 is SGHAT and CDR2 is FQNNGV. This CDR3 has 15 amino acids. J lost 0 bases, V lost 6 bases, and 5 bases had no gene match. Material for sequencing was peripheral blood. The receptor comes from a human donor in a cohort sampled during active COVID-19. The chain joins TRBV11-2 to TRBJ1-3; 7 positions match TRBD1. The CDR3 is CASSRDSFSGNTIYF. The CDR3 DNA sequence: TGTGCCAGCAGTCGGGACAGTTTCTCTGGAAACACCATATATTTT. Combining the CDR3 with reference TRBV11-2 and TRBJ1-3 gives the whole variable domain EAGVAQSPRYKIIEKRQSVAFWCNPISGHATLYWYQQILGQGPKLLIQFQNNGVVDDSQLPKDRFSAERLKGVDSTLKIQPAKLEDSAVYLCASSRDSFSGNTIYFGEGSWLTVV.